Reported below is one T cell receptor (beta chain). Its target is not known. This sample was taken from a study of cytomegalovirus exposure and HLA in healthy donors. General study findings and limits: Other equally common chains were less clonally expanded than HLA-associated TCR beta chains, a later analysis showed. The productive fraction for most TCR beta V segments was about 87% or about 30% in an earlier analysis. Another analysis was done later, and it associated fewer than 20,000 TCR beta sequences with HLA alleles at 0.05 false discovery rate.

PCR primers comprised 60 Vbeta and 13 Jbeta primers. Clones were read by immunoSEQ multiplex PCR, and TCRdb kept only the in-frame ones, dropping some. The top ten clones hold approximately 2% of a sample with some 180,000 clones, around 80% of them seen once. V lost 0 bases and J lost 7; bases outside the gene matches: 6. The CDR3 contains 15 residues. The germline V gene has CDR1 SGHDT and CDR2 YYEEEE. What was sequenced was PBMCs. This receptor was obtained from a woman aged 25-40 years in good health and CMV-seronegative. The chain has TRBV5-6 and TRBJ1-4; TRBD1 aligns across 7 bases. This CDR3 is CASSLAAGGGEKLFF. The CDR3 DNA is TGTGCCAGCAGCTTGGCTGCAGGGGGAGGTGAAAAACTGTTTTTT.